This entry features one T cell receptor (beta chain) sequence. Profiled with immunoSEQ multiplex PCR; TCRdb holds only in-frame clones, not every one. Here the sample spans fewer than 400,000 clones, 70% to 90% being singletons. Symptom resolution, clearance, or two negative PCRs marked the recovered donors of Cohort 3. The sample comes from a study of blood T cell repertoires in COVID-19. Looking at the study overall: PBMCs, B-cell-depleted T cells, or T cells were the source of the cDNA or gDNA that made up the material.

Germline V gene lookup returns CDR1 SGHKS and CDR2 YYEKEE (reference sequence). J lost 5 bases, V lost 0 bases, and 5 bases had no gene match. The CDR3 consists of 15 residues. The rearrangement joins TRBV5-5 to TRBJ2-3; 8 bases map to TRBD2. Sequenced: PBMCs or T cells enriched from blood (not recorded which). This TCR derives from a man aged 25-45 years who had recovered from COVID-19. The CDR3 region is CASSLAPRGGDTQYF. In DNA form, the CDR3 reads TGTGCCAGCAGCTTGGCCCCTCGGGGGGGAGATACGCAGTATTTT. The entire variable domain, with the rest obtained from reference TRBV5-5 and TRBJ2-3, is as follows: DAGVTQSPTHLIKTRGQQVTLRCSPISGHKSVSWYQQVLGQGPQFIFQYYEKEERGRGNFPDRFSARQFPNYSSELNVNALLLGDSALYLCASSLAPRGGDTQYFGPGTRLTVL.